These 7 T cell receptor beta chains share one sample of origin, sequenced in a study of blood T cells in healthy people across ages. Combining a sample-barcoded 5' primer with a J-beta primer mix, a second PCR ran for roughly 7 to 12 cycles. MiXCR, applied by TCRdb to the 5' RACE reads, yields one record per CDR3 protein. In the table there are 1.5 million to 1.9 million distinct CDR3 sequences, roughly 43% of which are singletons. What was sequenced was blood. These receptors came from a woman under 30 in good health.

This clonotype occurred a few times. The chain has TRBV7-2 and TRBJ2-3; D could derive from TRBD1 or TRBD2 (6 bases each). The CDR3 sequence is 15 residues long. Germline V gene data show CDR1 as SGHTA and CDR2 as FQGNSA. V shed 5 bases and J shed 1 base, with 13 bases lying between them. The CDR3 here is CASSKTGAGTDTQYF. For the CDR3, the DNA is TGTGCCAGCAGCAAGACGGGGGCGGGCACAGATACGCAGTATTTT.

The chain carries TRBV12-3 or TRBV12-4 and TRBJ1-2; D remains unclear. V shed 7 bases and J shed 1 base, with 22 bases lying between them. This CDR3 is built from 17 residues. Here the CDR3 reads CASTPYGRRDLNYGYTF. The CDR3 coding sequence is TGTGCCAGCACCCCATACGGACGTCGGGATCTTAACTATGGCTACACCTTC.

The J gene is TRBJ2-1, the V gene TRBV9; 9 nucleotides line up with TRBD2. Trimming at V came to 2 bases and at J to 8 bases, leaving 2 bases not matched to a gene. Germline lookup yields CDR1 SGDLS and CDR2 YYNGEE. The CDR3 runs to 13 residues. CDR3 region: CASSVSSGDEQFF. The CDR3 nucleotides are TGTGCCAGCAGCGTGTCTAGCGGGGATGAGCAGTTCTTC.

A remark on this clonotype: This may arise from a read error, as a much more abundant clone is one base away. The J gene is TRBJ1-2, the V gene TRBV5-1, with D uncertain. Germline V lookup: CDR1 SGHRS, CDR2 YFSETQ. V lost 0 bases to trimming and J lost 3 bases, with 9 bases between them. The CDR3 is made up of 14 amino acids. In DNA form, the CDR3 reads TGCGCCAGCAGCTTGGCCGGGAAGGACTATGGCTACACCTTC. Protein product: CASSLAGKDYGYTF.

The genes are TRBV4-3 and TRBJ2-2; perhaps TRBD2 as D (5 bases). The germline V gene encodes CDR1 LGHNA and CDR2 YSLEER. The CDR3 contains 13 residues. The V gene lost 6 bases and the J gene lost 6 bases, with 11 bases spanning the gap. The CDR3 DNA reads as TGCGCCAGCAGTTACGGGGAGCCCGGGGAGCTGTTTTTT. Encoded protein: CASSYGEPGELFF.

The gene calls are TRBV7-8 and TRBJ1-2, with 7 bases aligning to TRBD1. Germline assignment: CDR1 SGHVS and CDR2 FQNEAQ. Unmatched junction bases numbered 4, after V lost 5 bases and J lost 4 bases. The CDR3 has 13 residues. CDR3 coding DNA: TGTGCCAGCAGCATAAGGGACAGCTATGGCTACACCTTC. Protein sequence: CASSIRDSYGYTF.

V and J are TRBV7-2 and TRBJ1-3; TRBD1 is a possible D gene (5 bases). Germline V gene data show CDR1 as SGHTA and CDR2 as FQGNSA. The CDR3 consists of 15 residues. Trimming left V 1 base short and J 3 bases short, with 10 bases between. The CDR3, as DNA: TGTGCCAGCAGCTTAGTGGGGCGTGATGGAAACACCATATATTTT. It specifies CASSLVGRDGNTIYF.